A selection of T cell receptor beta chains follows, all from one sample in a study of regulatory T cells in long-lasting Graves disease. TCRdb itself ran the multiplex PCR reads through MiXCR, one entry per CDR3 protein. The table shows 500,000 to 700,000 distinct CDR3 sequences, with approximately 15% occurring only once. This sample was shared with a second study, whose subject was T cells in Graves' hyperthyroidism and ophthalmopathy.

The material sequenced was peripheral blood mononuclear cells (PBMCs), taken at new diagnosis, from a patient treated with antithyroid drugs. The source is a woman in her 30s with Graves disease. Each CDR3 is given with its conserved first and last residue. D genes are given only for firm matches. The size of a clone is reported for some rows only, either as once, few or many, or as a class for expanded clones.

clone_size: many
d_call: TRBD1
j_call: TRBJ1-5
v_call: TRBV2
cdr3_aa: CASTEDRALNQPQHF
cdr3_nt: TGTGCCAGCACCGAGGACAGGGCGTTGAATCAGCCCCAGCATTTT

clone_size: .
d_call: .
j_call: TRBJ2-7
v_call: TRBV29-1
cdr3_aa: CSVLDPPTYEQYF
cdr3_nt: TGCAGCGTTCTCGACCCCCCTACCTACGAGCAGTACTTC

clone_size: .
d_call: TRBD1
j_call: TRBJ2-1
v_call: TRBV7-2
cdr3_aa: CASSLMTGIGEQFF
cdr3_nt: TGTGCCAGCAGCTTAATGACAGGGATCGGTGAGCAGTTCTTC

clone_size: few
d_call: TRBD1
j_call: TRBJ1-4
v_call: TRBV2
cdr3_aa: CASSGTGKGEKLFF
cdr3_nt: TGTGCCAGCAGTGGGACAGGGAAGGGTGAAAAACTGTTTTTT

clone_size: few
d_call: .
j_call: TRBJ1-2
v_call: TRBV6-1
cdr3_aa: CASRLLRNYGYTF
cdr3_nt: TGTGCCAGCCGATTGCTAAGGAACTATGGCTACACCTTC

clone_size: many
d_call: .
j_call: TRBJ1-1
v_call: TRBV12-5
cdr3_aa: CASGLASVGTEAFF
cdr3_nt: TGTGCTAGTGGTTTGGCCAGCGTGGGCACTGAAGCTTTCTTT

clone_size: few
d_call: .
j_call: TRBJ1-4
v_call: TRBV20-1
cdr3_aa: CSARVQGTNEKLFF
cdr3_nt: TGCAGTGCTAGAGTTCAGGGGACTAATGAAAAACTGTTTTTT

clone_size: many
d_call: TRBD1
j_call: TRBJ2-5
v_call: TRBV6-1
cdr3_aa: CASSWTGFGETQYF
cdr3_nt: TGTGCCAGCTCCTGGACAGGGTTCGGTGAGACCCAGTACTTC

clone_size: few
d_call: TRBD1
j_call: TRBJ1-5
v_call: TRBV4-1
cdr3_aa: CASSQDGTGLGNQPQHF
cdr3_nt: TGCGCCAGCAGCCAAGATGGGACAGGGCTCGGCAATCAGCCCCAGCATTTT

clone_size: .
d_call: .
j_call: TRBJ2-4
v_call: TRBV19
cdr3_aa: CASSILGALGKNIQYF
cdr3_nt: TGTGCCAGTAGTATACTCGGCGCATTGGGCAAAAACATTCAGTACTTC

clone_size: .
d_call: .
j_call: TRBJ2-5
v_call: TRBV7-9
cdr3_aa: CASSLGDSGRKRETQYF
cdr3_nt: TGTGCCAGCAGCTTAGGGGATTCAGGGAGGAAACGGGAGACCCAGTACTTC

clone_size: .
d_call: TRBD2
j_call: TRBJ2-3
v_call: TRBV6-1
cdr3_aa: CASSRTGTSGRTGTDTQYF
cdr3_nt: TGTGCCAGCAGCCGTACCGGGACTAGCGGGAGGACAGGCACAGATACGCAGTATTTT

clone_size: few
d_call: TRBD2
j_call: TRBJ2-7
v_call: TRBV27
cdr3_aa: CASSPTSGSRNEQYF
cdr3_nt: TGTGCCAGCAGTCCGACAAGCGGGAGTAGGAACGAGCAGTACTTC

clone_size: many
d_call: .
j_call: TRBJ1-5
v_call: TRBV28
cdr3_aa: CATYSSGRNQPQHF
cdr3_nt: TGTGCCACCTACTCTAGCGGACGCAATCAGCCCCAGCATTTT

clone_size: .
d_call: TRBD1
j_call: TRBJ1-1
v_call: TRBV5-1
cdr3_aa: CASSPGQVEAFF
cdr3_nt: TGCGCCAGCAGCCCAGGACAGGTAGAAGCTTTCTTT

clone_size: .
d_call: .
j_call: TRBJ2-7
v_call: TRBV6-1
cdr3_aa: CASSIPQGPYEQYF
cdr3_nt: TGTGCCAGCAGCATACCGCAGGGGCCCTACGAGCAGTACTTC

clone_size: .
d_call: .
j_call: TRBJ2-2
v_call: TRBV12-3/TRBV12-4
cdr3_aa: CASSFVTGNTGELFF
cdr3_nt: TGTGCCAGCAGTTTCGTGACGGGGAACACCGGGGAGCTGTTTTTT

clone_size: many
d_call: .
j_call: TRBJ1-1
v_call: TRBV11-2
cdr3_aa: CASSLVGVTEAFF
cdr3_nt: TGTGCCAGCAGCTTAGTTGGTGTTACTGAAGCTTTCTTT

clone_size: many
d_call: .
j_call: TRBJ1-2
v_call: TRBV2
cdr3_aa: CASTVGVYYGYTF
cdr3_nt: TGTGCCAGCACCGTTGGGGTTTACTATGGCTACACCTTC

clone_size: many
d_call: .
j_call: TRBJ1-6
v_call: TRBV20-1
cdr3_aa: CSARDLGGPLHF
cdr3_nt: TGCAGTGCTAGAGATCTCGGGGGACCCCTCCACTTT

clone_size: few
d_call: .
j_call: TRBJ2-7
v_call: TRBV9
cdr3_aa: CASSVAGVGNEQYF
cdr3_nt: TGTGCCAGCAGCGTAGCGGGTGTAGGTAACGAGCAGTACTTC

clone_size: few
d_call: .
j_call: TRBJ2-1
v_call: TRBV7-2
cdr3_aa: CASSFPASQYNEQFF
cdr3_nt: TGTGCCAGCAGCTTCCCTGCTAGCCAATACAATGAGCAGTTCTTC

clone_size: many
d_call: .
j_call: TRBJ2-7
v_call: TRBV6-5
cdr3_aa: CASSYYGKNSEQYF
cdr3_nt: TGTGCCAGCAGTTACTATGGAAAGAATAGCGAGCAGTACTTC

clone_size: .
d_call: .
j_call: TRBJ1-1
v_call: TRBV6-2/TRBV6-3
cdr3_aa: CASTSGVMNTEAFF
cdr3_nt: TGTGCCAGCACCTCCGGGGTGATGAACACTGAAGCTTTCTTT

clone_size: few
d_call: .
j_call: TRBJ2-5
v_call: TRBV28
cdr3_aa: CVSMRETQYF
cdr3_nt: TGTGTCAGCATGAGGGAGACCCAGTACTTC

clone_size: many
d_call: TRBD1
j_call: TRBJ2-2
v_call: TRBV3-1
cdr3_aa: CASSIDRGGTGELFF
cdr3_nt: TGTGCCAGCAGCATCGACAGGGGAGGCACCGGGGAGCTGTTTTTT

clone_size: .
d_call: .
j_call: TRBJ2-1
v_call: TRBV9
cdr3_aa: CASSLDDSYNEQFF
cdr3_nt: TGTGCCAGCAGCCTAGATGACTCCTACAATGAGCAGTTCTTC

clone_size: many
d_call: TRBD2
j_call: TRBJ2-1
v_call: TRBV27
cdr3_aa: CASRQTGTSGRSEQFF
cdr3_nt: TGTGCCAGCAGACAGACCGGGACTAGCGGGAGGTCCGAGCAGTTCTTC

clone_size: many
d_call: TRBD2
j_call: TRBJ2-2
v_call: TRBV20-1
cdr3_aa: CSAKASGVNTGELFF
cdr3_nt: TGCAGTGCTAAGGCTAGCGGAGTGAACACCGGGGAGCTGTTTTTT

clone_size: .
d_call: .
j_call: TRBJ1-4
v_call: TRBV30
cdr3_aa: CAWTPFRQGKREKLFF
cdr3_nt: TGTGCCTGGACCCCCTTTCGACAAGGGAAGCGAGAAAAACTGTTTTTT

clone_size: many
d_call: .
j_call: TRBJ1-5
v_call: TRBV2
cdr3_aa: CASSSVSNQPQHF
cdr3_nt: TGTGCCAGCAGTTCGGTGAGCAATCAGCCCCAGCATTTT

clone_size: .
d_call: .
j_call: TRBJ2-3
v_call: TRBV24-1
cdr3_aa: CATSDFSETDTQYF
cdr3_nt: TGTGCCACCAGTGATTTCTCGGAGACAGATACGCAGTATTTT

clone_size: few
d_call: .
j_call: TRBJ1-6
v_call: TRBV2
cdr3_aa: CASRYRDNSPLHF
cdr3_nt: TGTGCCAGCAGATACAGGGATAATTCACCCCTCCACTTT

clone_size: .
d_call: .
j_call: TRBJ1-4
v_call: TRBV10-2
cdr3_aa: CASTAGEGEKLFF
cdr3_nt: TGCGCCAGCACGGCAGGGGAAGGAGAAAAACTGTTTTTT

clone_size: .
d_call: .
j_call: TRBJ1-4
v_call: TRBV28
cdr3_aa: CASTTGGVPATNEKLFF
cdr3_nt: TGTGCCAGCACCACTGGCGGGGTGCCGGCAACTAATGAAAAACTGTTTTTT

clone_size: many
d_call: .
j_call: TRBJ2-1
v_call: TRBV28
cdr3_aa: CASSFERVYNEQFF
cdr3_nt: TGTGCCAGCAGTTTTGAGCGGGTCTACAATGAGCAGTTCTTC

clone_size: .
d_call: .
j_call: TRBJ2-2
v_call: TRBV19
cdr3_aa: CASSTSLEELFF
cdr3_nt: TGTGCCAGTAGTACCTCGTTAGAGGAGCTGTTTTTT

clone_size: many
d_call: TRBD1
j_call: TRBJ1-2
v_call: TRBV28
cdr3_aa: CASSLRGNGYTF
cdr3_nt: TGTGCCAGCAGCCTCAGGGGGAATGGCTACACCTTC

clone_size: many
d_call: .
j_call: TRBJ2-3
v_call: TRBV28
cdr3_aa: CASSLAGKIADTQYF
cdr3_nt: TGTGCCAGCAGTTTAGCAGGGAAGATCGCAGATACGCAGTATTTT

clone_size: once
d_call: TRBD1
j_call: TRBJ2-1
v_call: TRBV2
cdr3_aa: CASRQGTANEQSF
cdr3_nt: TGTGCCAGCAGACAGGGGACGGCCAATGAGCAGTCCTTC

clone_size: many
d_call: .
j_call: TRBJ2-3
v_call: TRBV5-1
cdr3_aa: CASSLGQGSSDTQYF
cdr3_nt: TGCGCCAGCAGCTTGGGTCAGGGTTCGTCAGATACGCAGTATTTT

clone_size: .
d_call: .
j_call: TRBJ1-5
v_call: TRBV6-5
cdr3_aa: CASSYVPWQESQPQHF
cdr3_nt: TGTGCCAGCAGTTACGTTCCCTGGCAGGAGAGTCAGCCCCAGCATTTT